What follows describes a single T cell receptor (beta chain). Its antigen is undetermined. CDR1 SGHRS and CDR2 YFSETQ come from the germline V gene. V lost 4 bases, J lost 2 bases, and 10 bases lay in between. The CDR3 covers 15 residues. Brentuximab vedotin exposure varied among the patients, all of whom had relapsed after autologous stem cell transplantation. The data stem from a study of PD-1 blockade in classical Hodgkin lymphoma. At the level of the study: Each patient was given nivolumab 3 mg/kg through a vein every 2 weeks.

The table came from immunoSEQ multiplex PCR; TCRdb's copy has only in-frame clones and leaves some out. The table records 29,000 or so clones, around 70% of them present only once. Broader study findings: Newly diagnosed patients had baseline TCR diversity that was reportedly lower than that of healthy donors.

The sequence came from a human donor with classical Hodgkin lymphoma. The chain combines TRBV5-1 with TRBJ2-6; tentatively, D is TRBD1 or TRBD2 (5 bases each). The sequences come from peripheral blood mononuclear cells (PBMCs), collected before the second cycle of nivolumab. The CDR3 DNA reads TGCGCCAGCAGCCTGCAGGGACCTGGGGCCAACGTCCTGACTTTC. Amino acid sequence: CASSLQGPGANVLTF.